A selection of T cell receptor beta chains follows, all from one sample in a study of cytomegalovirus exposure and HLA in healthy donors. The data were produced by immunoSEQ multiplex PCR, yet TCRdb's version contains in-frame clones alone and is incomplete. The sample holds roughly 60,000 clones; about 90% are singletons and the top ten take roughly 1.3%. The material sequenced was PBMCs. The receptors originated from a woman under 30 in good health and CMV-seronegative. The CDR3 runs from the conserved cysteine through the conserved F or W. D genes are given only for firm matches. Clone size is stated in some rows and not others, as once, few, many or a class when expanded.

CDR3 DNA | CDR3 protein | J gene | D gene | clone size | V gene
TGCGCCAGCAGCTTGGGGAGTCAGGGGGCTTACGAGCAGTACTTC | CASSLGSQGAYEQYF | TRBJ2-7 | TRBD1 | - | TRBV5-1
TGTGCCAGCTCACCTCGGGGGGCCGGGGAGCTGTTTTTT | CASSPRGAGELFF | TRBJ2-2 | TRBD2 | - | TRBV18
- | CASSQVASGTYEQHF | TRBJ2-7 | - | - | TRBV4-1
TGCAGTGCTAGTCCGGACTATGGCTACACCTTC | CSASPDYGYTF | TRBJ1-2 | - | once | TRBV20-1
TGTGCCAGCAGTTCAGACCCGGGACAGGTTGTTCAGCCCCAGCATTTT | CASSSDPGQVVQPQHF | TRBJ1-5 | TRBD1 | - | TRBV28
TGTGCCAGCAGCTTAGGCTGGCAGGGTGTGACTGAAGCTTTCTTT | CASSLGWQGVTEAFF | TRBJ1-1 | - | - | TRBV11-2
TGTGCCAGCAGCTTCAGCGGGATAAGTACGCAGTATTTT | CASSFSGISTQYF | TRBJ2-3 | TRBD2 | - | TRBV5-5
TGTGCCAGCAGCTCCAGGGGTGGCACTGAAGCTTTCTTT | CASSSRGGTEAFF | TRBJ1-1 | - | - | TRBV7-9
TGTGCCAGCAGGACGGACACCGCGAACACTGAAGCTTTCTTT | CASRTDTANTEAFF | TRBJ1-1 | - | - | TRBV28
TGTGCCAGCAGTGAATTTGCAGGGGGCACGGACACAGATACGCAGTATTTT | CASSEFAGGTDTDTQYF | TRBJ2-3 | TRBD1 | - | TRBV2
TGTGCCAGCAGAACTTGGGACAGCTCCTACGAGCAGTACTTC | CASRTWDSSYEQYF | TRBJ2-7 | TRBD1 | - | TRBV28
TGTGCCAGCAGCTCAGGTGTAGGGCAGGGCATTGAAGCTTTCTTT | CASSSGVGQGIEAFF | TRBJ1-1 | - | - | TRBV7-2
TGCAGCGTGATGCGGGGGGGGCTCTATGGCTACACCTTC | CSVMRGGLYGYTF | TRBJ1-2 | - | - | TRBV29-1
TGTGCCAGCAGTGTTGGGCTCGAGCAGTACTTC | CASSVGLEQYF | TRBJ2-7 | - | - | TRBV28
TGTGCCAGCAGGTCCGGGACTAGTTTTTGGGAGACCCAGTACTTC | CASRSGTSFWETQYF | TRBJ2-5 | TRBD2 | - | TRBV6-6
TGTGCCAGCAGCCCTTCGGGGGGGAACACTGAAGCTTTCTTT | CASSPSGGNTEAFF | TRBJ1-1 | - | - | TRBV11-2
TGTGCCAGCACCGAGACAGGGGACACTGAAGCTTTCTTT | CASTETGDTEAFF | TRBJ1-1 | TRBD1 | - | TRBV4-2
TGTGCCAGCAGTCCCTGGGTTGCGGGAGTCGTTGAGCAGTACTTC | CASSPWVAGVVEQYF | TRBJ2-7 | TRBD2 | once | TRBV28
TGTGCCAGCAGCTTAAGTCTTACGGGGTCCACTGAAGCTTTCTTT | CASSLSLTGSTEAFF | TRBJ1-1 | - | - | TRBV11-2
TGCGCCAGCACGGTGCGGGGGGGCCCCACAGATACGCAGTATTTT | CASTVRGGPTDTQYF | TRBJ2-3 | TRBD2 | - | TRBV5-1
TGTGCCAGTAAAGGGGCCGGGAACACTGAAGCTTTCTTT | CASKGAGNTEAFF | TRBJ1-1 | - | - | TRBV19
TGTGCCAGTGTTTCCGGGACAGGTTCTTCACCCCTCCACTTT | CASVSGTGSSPLHF | TRBJ1-6 | TRBD1 | few | TRBV28
TGTGCCACTTTAAGGGGGGGGCTCGGTGGCTACACCTTC | CATLRGGLGGYTF | TRBJ1-2 | - | - | TRBV13
TGCGCCAGCAGTCATTCGGGACTCTCGAGCTCCTACAATGAGCAGTTCTTC | CASSHSGLSSSYNEQFF | TRBJ2-1 | - | once | TRBV23-1
TGTGCCAGCAGCTTGGTTGTGCAGGGCGGTGCTGAGCAGTTCTTC | CASSLVVQGGAEQFF | TRBJ2-1 | - | - | TRBV5-6
TGTGCCAGCAGCCCCTCCGGTACTGGAAACACCATATATTTT | CASSPSGTGNTIYF | TRBJ1-3 | - | few | TRBV6-5
TGTGCTAGTGGTTTGGACAGGGATGAAAAACTGTTTTTT | CASGLDRDEKLFF | TRBJ1-4 | - | - | TRBV12-5
TGTGCCAGCAGGCCCGCCTCGCCAGTCTCCTACGAGCAGTACTTC | CASRPASPVSYEQYF | TRBJ2-7 | - | - | TRBV28
TGTGCCAGCAGCCAACTACAGGGGTTAGGTGAAAAACTGTTTTTT | CASSQLQGLGEKLFF | TRBJ1-4 | TRBD1 | - | TRBV4-2
TGTGCCAGCAGCGTAGCAATCGGAGATAACACCGGGGAGCTGTTTTTT | CASSVAIGDNTGELFF | TRBJ2-2 | - | - | TRBV9
TGTGCCACCAGCAGAGATGGCCAGGTCACCGACGAGCAGTACTTC | CATSRDGQVTDEQYF | TRBJ2-7 | - | - | TRBV15
TGTGCCAGCAGTGATCGACAGGGGGTTGGGAACACTGAAGCTTTCTTT | CASSDRQGVGNTEAFF | TRBJ1-1 | TRBD1 | - | TRBV2
TGTGCCAGCAGTGCCGCCGGGAACCAAGAGACCCAGTACTTC | CASSAAGNQETQYF | TRBJ2-5 | - | - | TRBV2
TGTGCCAGCAGTGCGGGGACAGGGGTTCTCTACGAGCAGTACTTC | CASSAGTGVLYEQYF | TRBJ2-7 | TRBD1 | - | TRBV28
TGCGCCAGCAGCCCGGGGGTCAGCTCCTACAATGAGCAGTTCTTC | CASSPGVSSYNEQFF | TRBJ2-1 | - | - | TRBV5-1
TGTGCCAGCTGGGGGGAGGGCTCCTACGAGCAGTACTTC | CASWGEGSYEQYF | TRBJ2-7 | TRBD2 | - | TRBV28
TGTGCCAGCAGTTCCCCAGGGGAACAGCCCCAGCATTTT | CASSSPGEQPQHF | TRBJ1-5 | - | - | TRBV6-5
TGCGCCAGCAGAAGCGGGGGGGCCGAAGAGACCCAGTACTTC | CASRSGGAEETQYF | TRBJ2-5 | TRBD2 | once | TRBV5-1
TGCAGCGTTGTGGGACAGGGGAACACCGGGGAGCTGTTTTTT | CSVVGQGNTGELFF | TRBJ2-2 | TRBD1 | - | TRBV29-1
TGCAGAGTAGACAGGAACACTGAAGCTTTCTTT | CRVDRNTEAFF | TRBJ1-1 | - | few | TRBV20-1
TGTGCCAGCAGGGAGGGGCTGGGTTCGGATACGCAGTATTTT | CASREGLGSDTQYF | TRBJ2-3 | - | - | TRBV6-1
TGTGCCATCAGTGCCACAGGCCCGGAAGGCTACACCTTC | CAISATGPEGYTF | TRBJ1-2 | - | - | TRBV10-3
TGTGCCAGCAGACCAGCCCGACAGGGGGAAAATCAGCCCCAGCATTTT | CASRPARQGENQPQHF | TRBJ1-5 | TRBD1 | once | TRBV2
TGTGCCACTCAGACCAGCGGGAGCGCTGAGCAGTTCTTC | CATQTSGSAEQFF | TRBJ2-1 | TRBD2 | - | TRBV28
TGTGCCAGCAGTGAAACGGGATTCACAGATACGCAGTATTTT | CASSETGFTDTQYF | TRBJ2-3 | - | - | TRBV6-1
TGTGCCAGCAGTATACAGGGGAACACTGAAGCTTTCTTT | CASSIQGNTEAFF | TRBJ1-1 | - | - | TRBV7-2
TGTGCTAGCAGCCGGACAGTCTACACCGGGGAGCTGTTTTTT | CASSRTVYTGELFF | TRBJ2-2 | - | - | TRBV7-7
TGTGCCAGCAGCCCCCGGGGGGGTCAAGGCTACACCTTC | CASSPRGGQGYTF | TRBJ1-2 | - | - | TRBV7-3
TGCAGCGTCGTCGGGACTCCTAACACGGAGACCCAGTACTTC | CSVVGTPNTETQYF | TRBJ2-5 | - | - | TRBV29-1
TGTGCCAGCAGCTCCAGGACAGGGCGGAACACTGAAGCTTTCTTT | CASSSRTGRNTEAFF | TRBJ1-1 | TRBD1 | - | TRBV11-3
TGTGCCAGCAGTCGACGGACAGGGGAGGGTGAAACTGGAAACACCATATATTTT | CASSRRTGEGETGNTIYF | TRBJ1-3 | TRBD1 | - | TRBV25-1
TGTGCCAGCAGTGAAGGAGAAGGGGCTCAGCCCCAGCATTTT | CASSEGEGAQPQHF | TRBJ1-5 | - | - | TRBV6-1
TGTGCCTCTGGAAGACTAGCGGGGGAAGAGCAGTACTTC | CASGRLAGEEQYF | TRBJ2-7 | TRBD2 | - | TRBV27
TGTGCCAGCAGTCCCAGGGGGTGGGGTGAGCAGTTCTTC | CASSPRGWGEQFF | TRBJ2-1 | TRBD1 | - | TRBV6-6
TGTGCCAGCAGCTCTTACAGGTCGTACCAAGAGACCCAGTACTTC | CASSSYRSYQETQYF | TRBJ2-5 | - | - | TRBV5-4
TGTGCCAGCTCCCCCGGGACAGGGGGAAACACCATATATTTT | CASSPGTGGNTIYF | TRBJ1-3 | TRBD1 | - | TRBV6-1
TGCGCCAGCAGCCAAACTAGCGGCGGGGAGCTGTTTTTT | CASSQTSGGELFF | TRBJ2-2 | TRBD2 | - | TRBV4-3
TGTGCCAGCAGCCAGCCGGACAGGTACGAGCAGTACTTC | CASSQPDRYEQYF | TRBJ2-7 | TRBD1 | - | TRBV7-2